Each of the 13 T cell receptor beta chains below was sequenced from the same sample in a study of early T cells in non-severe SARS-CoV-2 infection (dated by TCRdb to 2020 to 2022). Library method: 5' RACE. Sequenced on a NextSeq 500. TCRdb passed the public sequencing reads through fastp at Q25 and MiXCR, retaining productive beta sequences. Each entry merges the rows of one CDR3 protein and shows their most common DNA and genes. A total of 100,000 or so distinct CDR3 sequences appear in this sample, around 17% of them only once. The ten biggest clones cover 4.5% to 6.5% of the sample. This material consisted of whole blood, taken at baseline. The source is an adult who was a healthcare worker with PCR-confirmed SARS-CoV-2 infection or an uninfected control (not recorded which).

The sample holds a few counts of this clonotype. The CDR3 nucleotides are TGCGCCAGCAGCCAAGATCAGGGCAGCTATGGCTACACCTTC. It translates to CASSQDQGSYGYTF. The chain has TRBV4-1 and TRBJ1-2; perhaps TRBD1 as D (5 bases). Germline V lookup: CDR1 MGHRA, CDR2 YSYEKL. The CDR3 has 14 residues. Trimming removed 0 bases from V and 4 bases from J, with 9 bases in between.

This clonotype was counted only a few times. The CDR3 bases are TGCAGTGCTAGTGCCCGAAGGGAACAGCCCCAGCATTTT. It codes for CSASARREQPQHF. The V and J genes are TRBV20-1 and TRBJ1-5; D is unresolved. CDR1 and CDR2 from the germline V gene are DFQATT and SNEGSKA (reference sequence). Trimming shortened V by 3 bases and J by 7 bases, and 13 bases separated the two germline ends. This CDR3 comprises 13 residues.

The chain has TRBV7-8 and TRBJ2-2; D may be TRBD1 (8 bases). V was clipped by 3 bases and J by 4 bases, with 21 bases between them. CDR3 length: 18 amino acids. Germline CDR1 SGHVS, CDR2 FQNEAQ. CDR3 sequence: CASSFPHSGTGFTGELFF. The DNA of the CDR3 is TGTGCCAGCAGCTTCCCCCACAGCGGGACAGGCTTCACCGGGGAGCTGTTTTTT.

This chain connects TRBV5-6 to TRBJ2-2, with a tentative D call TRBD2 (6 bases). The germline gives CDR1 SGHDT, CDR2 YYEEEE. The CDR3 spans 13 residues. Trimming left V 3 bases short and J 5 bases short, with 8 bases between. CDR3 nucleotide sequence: TGTGCCAGCAGCTGGGACTTGACCGGGGAGCTGTTTTTT. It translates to CASSWDLTGELFF.

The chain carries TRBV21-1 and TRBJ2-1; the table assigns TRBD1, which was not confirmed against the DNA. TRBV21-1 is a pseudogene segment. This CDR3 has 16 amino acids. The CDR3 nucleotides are TGTGCCAGCAGCTGCCGCTTAAACAGGGCATCCCGTGAGCAGTTCTTC. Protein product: CASSCRLNRASREQFF.

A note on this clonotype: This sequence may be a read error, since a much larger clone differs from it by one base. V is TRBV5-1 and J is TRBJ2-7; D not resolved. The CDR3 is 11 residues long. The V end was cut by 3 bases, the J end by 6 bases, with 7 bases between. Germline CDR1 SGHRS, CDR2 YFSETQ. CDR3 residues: CASSSQGEQYF. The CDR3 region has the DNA TGCGCCAGCAGCTCACAAGGCGAGCAGTACTTC.

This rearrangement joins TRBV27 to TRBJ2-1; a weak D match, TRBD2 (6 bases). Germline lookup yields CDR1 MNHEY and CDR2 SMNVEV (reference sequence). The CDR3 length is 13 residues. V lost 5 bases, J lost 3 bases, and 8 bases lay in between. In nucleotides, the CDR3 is TGTGCCAGCAGTACCGGGAGCTACAATGAGCAGTTCTTC. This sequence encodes CASSTGSYNEQFF.

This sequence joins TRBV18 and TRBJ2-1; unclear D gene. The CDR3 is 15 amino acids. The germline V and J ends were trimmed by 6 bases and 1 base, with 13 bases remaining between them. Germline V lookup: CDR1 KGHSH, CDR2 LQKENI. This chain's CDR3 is CASSLSRNSYNEQFF. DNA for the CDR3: TGTGCCAGCTCGCTATCTAGAAATTCCTACAATGAGCAGTTCTTC.

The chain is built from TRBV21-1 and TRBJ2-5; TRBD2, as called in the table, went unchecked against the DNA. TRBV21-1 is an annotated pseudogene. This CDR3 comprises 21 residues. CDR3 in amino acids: CASSKGRQGTLAGERKETQYF. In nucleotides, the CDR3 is TGTGCCAGCAGCAAAGGGAGACAAGGGACCCTTGCGGGAGAGCGGAAAGAGACCCAGTACTTC.

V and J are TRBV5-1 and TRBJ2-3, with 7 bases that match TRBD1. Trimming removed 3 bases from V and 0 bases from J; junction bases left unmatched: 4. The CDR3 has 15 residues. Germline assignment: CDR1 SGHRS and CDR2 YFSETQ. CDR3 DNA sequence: TGCGCCAGCAGCTCCTCGGACAGGAGCACAGATACGCAGTATTTT. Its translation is CASSSSDRSTDTQYF.

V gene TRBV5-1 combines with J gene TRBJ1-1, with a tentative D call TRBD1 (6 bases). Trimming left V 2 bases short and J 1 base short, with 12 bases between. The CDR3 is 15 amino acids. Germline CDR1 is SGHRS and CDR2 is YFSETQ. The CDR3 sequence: CASSLGGHSNTEAFF. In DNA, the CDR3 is TGCGCCAGCAGCTTAGGGGGACACTCGAACACTGAAGCTTTCTTT.

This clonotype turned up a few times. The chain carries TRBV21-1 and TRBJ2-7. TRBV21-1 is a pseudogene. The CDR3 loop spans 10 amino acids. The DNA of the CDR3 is TGTGCCAGAACACCCTACGAGCAGTACTTC. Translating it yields CARTPYEQYF.

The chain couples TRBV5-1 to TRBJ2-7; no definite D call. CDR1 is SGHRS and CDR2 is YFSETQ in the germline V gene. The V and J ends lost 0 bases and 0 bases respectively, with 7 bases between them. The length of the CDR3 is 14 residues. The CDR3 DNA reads TGCGCCAGCAGCTTGGACCGGACCTCCTACGAGCAGTACTTC. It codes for CASSLDRTSYEQYF.